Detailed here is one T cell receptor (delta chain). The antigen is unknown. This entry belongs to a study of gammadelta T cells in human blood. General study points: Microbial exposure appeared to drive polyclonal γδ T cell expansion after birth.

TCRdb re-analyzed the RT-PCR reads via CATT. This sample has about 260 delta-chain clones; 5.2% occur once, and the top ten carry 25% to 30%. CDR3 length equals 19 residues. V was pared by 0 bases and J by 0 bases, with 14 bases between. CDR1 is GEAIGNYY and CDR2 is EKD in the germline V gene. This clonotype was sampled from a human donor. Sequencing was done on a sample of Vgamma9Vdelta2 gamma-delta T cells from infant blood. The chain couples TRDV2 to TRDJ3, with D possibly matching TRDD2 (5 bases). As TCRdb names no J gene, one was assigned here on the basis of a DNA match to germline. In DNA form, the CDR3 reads TGTGCCTGTGACACCGCCGGGTTCCTTCGCTCCTGGGACACCCGACAGATGTTTTTC. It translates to CACDTAGFLRSWDTRQMFF.